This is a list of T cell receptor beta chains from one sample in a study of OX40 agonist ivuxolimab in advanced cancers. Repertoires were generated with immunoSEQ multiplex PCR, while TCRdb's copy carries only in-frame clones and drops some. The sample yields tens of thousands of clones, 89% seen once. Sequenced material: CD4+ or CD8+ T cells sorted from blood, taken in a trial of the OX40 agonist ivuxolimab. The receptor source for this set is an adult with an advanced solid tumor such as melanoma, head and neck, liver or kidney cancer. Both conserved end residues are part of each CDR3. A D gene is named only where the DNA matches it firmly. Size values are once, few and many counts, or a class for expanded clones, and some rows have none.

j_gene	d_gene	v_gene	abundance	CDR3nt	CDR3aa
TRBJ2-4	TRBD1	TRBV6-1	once	TGTGCCAGCAGTGAAGGAGGGGGCGCTTGGTACTTC	CASSEGGGAWYF
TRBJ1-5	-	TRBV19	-	TGTGCCAGTAGTATGGGGATGAATCAGCCCCAGCATTTT	CASSMGMNQPQHF
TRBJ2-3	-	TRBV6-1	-	TGTGCCAGCAGTGAATCCCCCAGAGGGGCAGATACGCAGTATTTT	CASSESPRGADTQYF
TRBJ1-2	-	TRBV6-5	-	TGTGCCAGCAGTTACCCGGGGGGGGAGCTCTATGGCTACACCTTC	CASSYPGGELYGYTF
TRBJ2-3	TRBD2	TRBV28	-	TGTGCCAGCAACCCCCTAGCGGGAGTGCTAGATACGCAGTATTTT	CASNPLAGVLDTQYF
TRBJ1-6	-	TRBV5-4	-	TGTGCCAGCAGCTTTGGGGGTACCGGTTCACCCCTCCACTTT	CASSFGGTGSPLHF
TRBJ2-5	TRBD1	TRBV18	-	TGTGCCAGCTCACGTGGGACAGAGCAAGAGACCCAGTACTTC	CASSRGTEQETQYF
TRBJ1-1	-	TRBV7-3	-	TGTGCCAGCAGCTTGGACAGTGGGGGGTTCACTGAAGCTTTCTTT	CASSLDSGGFTEAFF
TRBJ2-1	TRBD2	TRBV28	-	TGTGCCAGCAGTCCGTACTTAGCGGGAATCAATGAGCAGTTCTTC	CASSPYLAGINEQFF
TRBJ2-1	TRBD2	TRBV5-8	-	TGTGCCAGCAGAAAGTGGGCTAGCGGGGCTTACAATGAGCAGTTCTTC	CASRKWASGAYNEQFF
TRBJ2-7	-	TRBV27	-	TGTGCCAGCAGTCAAGAGAGGGGACCCTACGAGCAGTACTTC	CASSQERGPYEQYF
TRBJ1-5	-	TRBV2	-	TGTGCCAGCAGTGAGTGGTCTCAGCCCCAGCATTTT	CASSEWSQPQHF
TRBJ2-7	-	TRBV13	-	TGTGCCAGCAGCTCCCGGACAGTCTCCTACGAGCAGTACTTC	CASSSRTVSYEQYF
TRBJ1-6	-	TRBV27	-	TGTGCCAGCACCCTAGAGTTGGGACGTTCACCCCTCCACTTT	CASTLELGRSPLHF
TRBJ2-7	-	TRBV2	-	TGTGCCAGCAGTGAAGTCAGGGGCTCCTACGAGCAGTACTTC	CASSEVRGSYEQYF
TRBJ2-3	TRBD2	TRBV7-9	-	TGTGCCAGCAGCTTGACGGAGGGACTAGCGGGAGGGTCTACGCAGTATTTT	CASSLTEGLAGGSTQYF
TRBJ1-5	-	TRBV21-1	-	TGTGCCAGCAGCAGGGGGGAGGGGTTGATCCAGCCCCAGCATTTT	CASSRGEGLIQPQHF
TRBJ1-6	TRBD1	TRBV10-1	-	TGCGCCAGCAGCGAGGACAGGATTTCACCCCTCCACTTT	CASSEDRISPLHF
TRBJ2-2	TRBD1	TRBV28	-	TGTGCCAGCAGTCCCGGGACAGCTAACACCGGGGAGCTGTTTTTT	CASSPGTANTGELFF
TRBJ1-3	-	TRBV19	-	TGTGCCAGTAGTACGGCGAGTGGAAACACCATATATTTT	CASSTASGNTIYF
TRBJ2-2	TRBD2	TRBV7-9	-	TGTGCCAGCAGCTTAGTTAGCGGGGCCAACACCGGGGAGCTGTTTTTT	CASSLVSGANTGELFF
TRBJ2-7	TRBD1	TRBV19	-	TGTGCCAGTAGGCGATTAGGGCCAGGGGGCAACGAGCAGTACTTC	CASRRLGPGGNEQYF
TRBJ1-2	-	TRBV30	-	TGTGCCTGGGGACAGTCCCACATCACCTATGGCTACACCTTC	CAWGQSHITYGYTF
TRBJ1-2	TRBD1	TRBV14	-	TGTGCCAGCAGCCATTGGACAGGAGGAGGCTACACCTTC	CASSHWTGGGYTF
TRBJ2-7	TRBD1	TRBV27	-	TGTGCCAGCAGTTTACCGGGACAGCGCGAGCAGTACTTC	CASSLPGQREQYF
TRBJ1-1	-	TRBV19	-	TGTGCCAGTAGTATCACACCTTGGGCCACTGAAGCTTTCTTT	CASSITPWATEAFF
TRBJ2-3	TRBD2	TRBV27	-	TGTGCCAGCAGTTCCCTAGCGGGTGGCACAGATACGCAGTATTTT	CASSSLAGGTDTQYF
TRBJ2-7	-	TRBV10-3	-	TGTGCCATCAGTGAGGGACAGAGCTCCTACGAGCAGTACTTC	CAISEGQSSYEQYF
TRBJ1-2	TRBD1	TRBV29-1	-	TGCAGCGTTGAAGAAGGTGGGACAGGGGATTACTATGGCTACACCTTC	CSVEEGGTGDYYGYTF
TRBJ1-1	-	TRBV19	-	TGTGCCAGTAGTATGTCTGGGACAGAAGCTTTCTTT	CASSMSGTEAFF
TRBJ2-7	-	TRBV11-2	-	TGTGCCAGCAGCTCCTTGGAGGGGGGTGCCTACGAGCAGTACTTC	CASSSLEGGAYEQYF
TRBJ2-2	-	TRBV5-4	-	TGTGCCAGCAGCAGACGGACAGCCCCCGGGGAGCTGTTTTTT	CASSRRTAPGELFF
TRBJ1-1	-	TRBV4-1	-	TGCGCCAGCAGCCTAGACCCCCGTTCTGAAGCTTTCTTT	CASSLDPRSEAFF
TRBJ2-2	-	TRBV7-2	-	TGTGCCAGCAGCCCCGGGGAGGGGGGCACCGGGGAGCTGTTTTTT	CASSPGEGGTGELFF
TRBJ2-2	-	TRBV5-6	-	TGTGCCAGCAGCCACTCGGGACGGCGGTTGGCCGGGGAGCTGTTTTTT	CASSHSGRRLAGELFF
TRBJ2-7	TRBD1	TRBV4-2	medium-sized	TGTGCCAGCAGGTTACAGGGGATAGGCGAGCAGTACTTC	CASRLQGIGEQYF
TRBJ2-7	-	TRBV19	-	TGTGCCAGTAGTATGGGGGGCGCGAGCTCCTACGAGCAGTACTTC	CASSMGGASSYEQYF
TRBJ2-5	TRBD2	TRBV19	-	TGTGCCAGTAGTATTTGGATAGCGGGGCAAGAGACCCAGTACTTC	CASSIWIAGQETQYF
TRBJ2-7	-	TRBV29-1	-	TGCAGCGGAGGGGCAGGTCTGGGCTACGAGCAGTACTTC	CSGGAGLGYEQYF
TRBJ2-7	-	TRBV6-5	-	TGTGCCAGTAGAATCAGTACCGCCTACGAGCAGTACTTC	CASRISTAYEQYF
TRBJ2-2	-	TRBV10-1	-	TGCGCCAGCAGTGAGTCGACAGAACACACCGGGGAGCTGTTTTTT	CASSESTEHTGELFF
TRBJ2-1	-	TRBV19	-	TGTGCCAGTAGCATCGCCCCTCACAATGAGCAGTTCTTC	CASSIAPHNEQFF
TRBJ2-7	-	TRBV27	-	TGTGCCAGCAGTGTCCGGGGTCTTACCTACGAGCAGTACTTC	CASSVRGLTYEQYF
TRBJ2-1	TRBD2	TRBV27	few	TGTGCCAGCAGTGTAGCGGGATACAATGAGCAGTTCTTC	CASSVAGYNEQFF
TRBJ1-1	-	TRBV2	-	TGTGCCAGCAGTGACCCGAACACTGAAGCTTTCTTT	CASSDPNTEAFF
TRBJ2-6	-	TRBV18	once	TGTGCCAGCTCACTCTCTGGGGCCAACGTCCTGACTTTC	CASSLSGANVLTF
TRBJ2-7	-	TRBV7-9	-	TGTGCCAGCAGCGGGCGAGACAGTTCCTACGAGCAGTACTTC	CASSGRDSSYEQYF
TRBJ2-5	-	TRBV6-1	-	TGTGCCAGCAGTGAAGGAAGTGGGGGGACACTCGAGACCCAGTACTTC	CASSEGSGGTLETQYF
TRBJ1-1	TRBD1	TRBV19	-	TGTGCCAGTAGTTCCCACGGGACAGGTTCCAACACTGAAGCTTTCTTT	CASSSHGTGSNTEAFF
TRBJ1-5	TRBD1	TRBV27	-	TGTGCCAGCAGTTTCGGGCAGGGGGTTAAGCCCCAGCATTTT	CASSFGQGVKPQHF
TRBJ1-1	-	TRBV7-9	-	TGTGCCAGCAGCTTAGATGCGGGGAACACTGAAGCTTTCTTT	CASSLDAGNTEAFF
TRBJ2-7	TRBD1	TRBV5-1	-	TGCGCCAGCAGCTTGGGAGGGGGCGAGTCCGAGCAGTACTTC	CASSLGGGESEQYF
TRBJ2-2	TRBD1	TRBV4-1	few	TGCGCCAGCAGCCAAGTAGACAGGGGTAGCACCGGGGAGCTGTTTTTT	CASSQVDRGSTGELFF
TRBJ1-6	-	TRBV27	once	TGTGCCAGCAGTCTCTCGGGGAGCTCCTATAATTCACCCCTCCACTTT	CASSLSGSSYNSPLHF
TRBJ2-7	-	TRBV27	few	TGTGCCAGCAGCCTTCAGGGCTACGAGCAGTACTTC	CASSLQGYEQYF
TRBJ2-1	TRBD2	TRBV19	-	TGTGCCAGTAGTATCCTAGCGGCCTATGAGCAGTTCTTC	CASSILAAYEQFF
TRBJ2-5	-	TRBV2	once	TGTGCCAGCAGCTGGGGGGAGACCCAGTACTTC	CASSWGETQYF